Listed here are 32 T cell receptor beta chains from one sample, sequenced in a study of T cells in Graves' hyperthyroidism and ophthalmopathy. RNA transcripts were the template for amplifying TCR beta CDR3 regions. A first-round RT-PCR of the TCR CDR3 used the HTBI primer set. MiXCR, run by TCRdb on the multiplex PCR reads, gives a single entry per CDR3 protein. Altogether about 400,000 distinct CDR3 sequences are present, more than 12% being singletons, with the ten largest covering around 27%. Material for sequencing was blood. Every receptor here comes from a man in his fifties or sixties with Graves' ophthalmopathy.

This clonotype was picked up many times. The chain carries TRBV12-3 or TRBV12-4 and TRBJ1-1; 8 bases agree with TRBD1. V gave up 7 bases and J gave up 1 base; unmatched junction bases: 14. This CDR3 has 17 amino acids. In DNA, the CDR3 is TGTGCCAGCACCGACAGGGGTAGACTAGGGCCGAACACTGAAGCTTTCTTT. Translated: CASTDRGRLGPNTEAFF.

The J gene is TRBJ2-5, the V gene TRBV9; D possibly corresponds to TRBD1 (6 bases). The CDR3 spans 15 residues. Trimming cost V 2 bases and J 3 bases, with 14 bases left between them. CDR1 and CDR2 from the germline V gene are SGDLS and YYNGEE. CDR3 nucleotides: TGTGCCAGCAGCGTCTCCGGGGACACGGAAGAGACCCAGTACTTC. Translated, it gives CASSVSGDTEETQYF.

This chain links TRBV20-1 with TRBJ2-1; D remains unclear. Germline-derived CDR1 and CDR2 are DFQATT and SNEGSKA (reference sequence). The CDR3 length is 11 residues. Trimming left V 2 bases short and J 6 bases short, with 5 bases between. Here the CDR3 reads CSARLINEQFF. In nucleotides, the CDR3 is TGCAGTGCTAGACTGATCAATGAGCAGTTCTTC.

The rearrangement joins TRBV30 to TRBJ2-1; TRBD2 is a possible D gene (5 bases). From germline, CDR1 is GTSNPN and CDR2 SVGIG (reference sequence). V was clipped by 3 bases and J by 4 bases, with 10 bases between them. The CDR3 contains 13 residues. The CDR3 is CAWSSDFYNEQFF. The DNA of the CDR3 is TGTGCCTGGAGCTCGGACTTTTACAATGAGCAGTTCTTC.

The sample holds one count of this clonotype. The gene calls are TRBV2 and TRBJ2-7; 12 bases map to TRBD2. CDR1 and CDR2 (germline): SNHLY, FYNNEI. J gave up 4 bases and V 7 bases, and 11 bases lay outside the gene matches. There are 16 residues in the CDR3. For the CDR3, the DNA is TGTGCCAGCATGACCGGGACTAGCGGGCAGAAATACGAGCAGTACTTC. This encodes CASMTGTSGQKYEQYF.

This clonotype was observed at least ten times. In DNA, the CDR3 is TGCGCCAGCAGCTGGGGACAGACCTACGAGCAGTACTTC. This encodes CASSWGQTYEQYF. This chain connects TRBV5-1 to TRBJ2-7; 7 nucleotides align to TRBD1. This CDR3 region has 13 residues. The junction had 2 bases not matched to a gene; V was cut back by 3 bases and J by 2 bases. Germline CDR1 is SGHRS and CDR2 is YFSETQ.

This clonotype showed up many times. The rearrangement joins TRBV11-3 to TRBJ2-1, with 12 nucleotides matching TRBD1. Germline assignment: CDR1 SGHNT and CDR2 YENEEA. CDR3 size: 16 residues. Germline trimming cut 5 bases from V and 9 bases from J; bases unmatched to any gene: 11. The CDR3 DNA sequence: TGTGCCAGCAGCCCAAAACCGGGACAGGGGGCGATTGAGCAGTTCTTC. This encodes CASSPKPGQGAIEQFF.

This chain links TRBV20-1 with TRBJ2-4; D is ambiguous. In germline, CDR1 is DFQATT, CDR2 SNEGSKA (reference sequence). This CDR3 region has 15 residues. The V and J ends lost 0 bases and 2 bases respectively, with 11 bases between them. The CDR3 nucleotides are TGCAGTGCTAGAGAGGGTTCCAGCTCCAAAAACATTCAGTACTTC. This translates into CSAREGSSSKNIQYF.

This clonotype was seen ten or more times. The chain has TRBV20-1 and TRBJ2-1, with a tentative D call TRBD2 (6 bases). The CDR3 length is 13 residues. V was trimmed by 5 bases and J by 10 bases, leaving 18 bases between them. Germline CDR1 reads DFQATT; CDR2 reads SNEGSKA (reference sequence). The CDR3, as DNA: TGCAGTGCTGCAGGGAGGAAGGAATGGGAGCAGTTCTTC. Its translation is CSAAGRKEWEQFF.

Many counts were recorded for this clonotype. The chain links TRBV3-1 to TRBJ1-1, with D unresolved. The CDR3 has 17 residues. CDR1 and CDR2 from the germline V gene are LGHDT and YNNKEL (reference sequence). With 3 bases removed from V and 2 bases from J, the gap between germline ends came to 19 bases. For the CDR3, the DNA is TGTGCCAGCAGCCATACGACCCGGTGGATGTACAACACTGAAGCTTTCTTT. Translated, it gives CASSHTTRWMYNTEAFF.

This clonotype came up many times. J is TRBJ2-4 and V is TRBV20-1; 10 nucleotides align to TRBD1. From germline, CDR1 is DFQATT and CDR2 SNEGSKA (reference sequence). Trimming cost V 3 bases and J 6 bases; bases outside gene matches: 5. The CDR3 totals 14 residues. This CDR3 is CSASDRGLVNIQYF. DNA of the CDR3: TGCAGTGCTAGTGACAGGGGGCTTGTAAACATTCAGTACTTC.

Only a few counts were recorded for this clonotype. The CDR3, as DNA: TGTGCCAGCAGCTTAGAAGGGGGCCCCCACGATGAGCAGTTCTTC. It encodes CASSLEGGPHDEQFF. This chain links TRBV7-9 with TRBJ2-1, with TRBD1 identical over 7 bases. CDR1 and CDR2 from the germline V gene are SEHNR and FQNEAQ (reference sequence). This CDR3 region has 15 residues. J gave up 8 bases and V 1 base, and 8 bases lay outside the gene matches.

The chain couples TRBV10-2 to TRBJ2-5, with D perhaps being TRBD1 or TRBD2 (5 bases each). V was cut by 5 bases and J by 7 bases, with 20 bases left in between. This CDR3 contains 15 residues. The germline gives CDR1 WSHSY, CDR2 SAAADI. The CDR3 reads CASSPGTLSGGTQYF. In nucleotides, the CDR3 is TGCGCCAGCAGTCCGGGGACCCTAAGCGGCGGGACCCAGTACTTC.

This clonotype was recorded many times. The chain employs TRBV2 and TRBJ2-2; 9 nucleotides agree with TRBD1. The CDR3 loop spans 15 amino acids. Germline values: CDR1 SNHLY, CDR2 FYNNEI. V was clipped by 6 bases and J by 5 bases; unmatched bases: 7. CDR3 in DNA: TGTGCCAGCAGAGACAGGACAGGGGAGACCGGGGAGCTGTTTTTT. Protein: CASRDRTGETGELFF.

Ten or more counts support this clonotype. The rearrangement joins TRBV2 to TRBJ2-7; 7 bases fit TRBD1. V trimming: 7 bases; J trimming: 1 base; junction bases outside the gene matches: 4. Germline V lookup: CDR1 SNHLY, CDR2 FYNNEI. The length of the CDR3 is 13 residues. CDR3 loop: CASNNRGSYEQYF. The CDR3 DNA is TGTGCCAGCAATAACAGGGGATCCTACGAGCAGTACTTC.

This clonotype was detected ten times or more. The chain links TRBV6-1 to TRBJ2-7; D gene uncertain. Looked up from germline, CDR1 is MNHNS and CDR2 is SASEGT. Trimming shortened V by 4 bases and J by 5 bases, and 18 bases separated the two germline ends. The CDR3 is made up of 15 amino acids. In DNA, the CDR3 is TGTGCCAGCAGTGTAAAGAACCGAGCGTGGGACGAGCAGTACTTC. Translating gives CASSVKNRAWDEQYF.

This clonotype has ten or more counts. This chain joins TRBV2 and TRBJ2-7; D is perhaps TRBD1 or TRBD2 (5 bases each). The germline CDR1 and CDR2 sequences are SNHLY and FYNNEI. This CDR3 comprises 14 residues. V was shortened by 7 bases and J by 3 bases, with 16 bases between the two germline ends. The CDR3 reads CASKLQGGLYEQYF. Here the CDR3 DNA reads TGTGCCAGCAAGCTTCAGGGTGGACTCTACGAGCAGTACTTC.

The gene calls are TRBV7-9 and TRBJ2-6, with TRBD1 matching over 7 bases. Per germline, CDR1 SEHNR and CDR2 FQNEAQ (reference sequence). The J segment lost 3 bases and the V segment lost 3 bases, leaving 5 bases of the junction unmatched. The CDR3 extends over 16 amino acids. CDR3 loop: CASSFRQGFGANVLTF. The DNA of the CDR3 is TGTGCCAGCAGCTTCAGACAGGGTTTTGGGGCCAACGTCCTGACTTTC.

CDR3 sequence: CSARETERTGGDIQYF. The DNA of the CDR3 is TGCAGTGCTAGAGAAACGGAAAGGACAGGAGGGGACATTCAGTACTTC. V gene TRBV20-1 combines with J gene TRBJ2-4; D is possibly TRBD1 (7 bases). In germline, CDR1 is DFQATT, CDR2 SNEGSKA (reference sequence). This CDR3 spans 16 amino acids. Between the trimmed V and J ends, which lost 0 bases and 8 bases, there was a span of 20 bases.

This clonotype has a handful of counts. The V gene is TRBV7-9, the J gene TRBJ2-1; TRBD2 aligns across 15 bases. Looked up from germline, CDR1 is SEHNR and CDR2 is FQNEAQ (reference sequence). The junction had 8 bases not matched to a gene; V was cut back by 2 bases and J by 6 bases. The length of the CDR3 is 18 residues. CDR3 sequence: CASSLKPRTSGRGNEQFF. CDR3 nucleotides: TGTGCCAGCAGCTTAAAGCCGAGGACTAGCGGGAGGGGCAATGAGCAGTTCTTC.

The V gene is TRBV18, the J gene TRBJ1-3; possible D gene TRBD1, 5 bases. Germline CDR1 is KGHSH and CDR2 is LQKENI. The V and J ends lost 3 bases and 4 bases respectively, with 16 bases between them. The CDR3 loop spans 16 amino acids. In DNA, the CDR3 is TGTGCCAGCTCACCCAACGACGGGGGTATCGGAAACACCATATATTTT. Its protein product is CASSPNDGGIGNTIYF.

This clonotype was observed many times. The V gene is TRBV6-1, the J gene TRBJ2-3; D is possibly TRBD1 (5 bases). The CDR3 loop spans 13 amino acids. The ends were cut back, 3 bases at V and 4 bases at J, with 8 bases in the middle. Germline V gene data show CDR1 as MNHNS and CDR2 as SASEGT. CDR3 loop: CASSDDSADTQYF. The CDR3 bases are TGTGCCAGCAGTGACGACAGTGCAGATACGCAGTATTTT.

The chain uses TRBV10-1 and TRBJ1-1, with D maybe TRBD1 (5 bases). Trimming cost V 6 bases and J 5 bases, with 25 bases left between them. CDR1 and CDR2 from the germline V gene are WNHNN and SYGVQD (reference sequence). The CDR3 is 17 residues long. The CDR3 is CASSLVPLSGIDTEAFF. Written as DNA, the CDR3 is TGCGCCAGCAGCTTGGTCCCCCTCTCAGGGATTGATACTGAAGCTTTCTTT.

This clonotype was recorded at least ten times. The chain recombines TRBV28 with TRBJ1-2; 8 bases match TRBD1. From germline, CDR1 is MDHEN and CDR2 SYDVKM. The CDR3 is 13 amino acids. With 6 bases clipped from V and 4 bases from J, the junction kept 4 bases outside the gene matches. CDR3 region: CASRTGDIYGYTF. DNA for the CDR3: TGTGCCAGCAGGACAGGGGATATCTATGGCTACACCTTC.

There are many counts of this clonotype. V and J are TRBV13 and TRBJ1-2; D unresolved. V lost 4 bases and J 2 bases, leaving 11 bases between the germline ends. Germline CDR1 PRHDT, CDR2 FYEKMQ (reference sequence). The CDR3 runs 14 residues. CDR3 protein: CASSSGLTNYGYTF. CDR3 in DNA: TGTGCCAGCAGCTCCGGACTGACGAACTATGGCTACACCTTC.

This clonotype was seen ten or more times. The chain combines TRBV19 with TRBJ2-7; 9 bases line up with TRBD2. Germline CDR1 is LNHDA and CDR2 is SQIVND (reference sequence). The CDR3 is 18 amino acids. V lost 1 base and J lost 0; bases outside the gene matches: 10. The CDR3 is CASSIVLAGPTNSYEQYF. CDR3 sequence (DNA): TGTGCCAGTAGTATAGTCCTAGCGGGACCCACCAACTCCTACGAGCAGTACTTC.

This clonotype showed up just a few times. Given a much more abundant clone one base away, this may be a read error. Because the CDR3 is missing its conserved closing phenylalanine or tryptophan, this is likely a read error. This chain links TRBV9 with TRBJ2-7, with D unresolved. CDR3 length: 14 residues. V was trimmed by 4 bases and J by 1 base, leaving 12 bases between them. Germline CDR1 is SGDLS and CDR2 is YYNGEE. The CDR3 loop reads CASSPTRSSYEQYL. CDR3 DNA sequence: TGTGCCAGCAGCCCCACCAGGTCGTCCTACGAGCAGTACCTC.

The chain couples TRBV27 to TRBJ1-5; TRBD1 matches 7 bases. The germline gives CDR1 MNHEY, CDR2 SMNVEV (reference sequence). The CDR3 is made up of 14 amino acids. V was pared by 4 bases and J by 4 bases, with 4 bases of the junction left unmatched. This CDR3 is CASSWDRRNQPQHF. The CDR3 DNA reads TGTGCCAGCAGTTGGGACAGAAGAAATCAGCCCCAGCATTTT.

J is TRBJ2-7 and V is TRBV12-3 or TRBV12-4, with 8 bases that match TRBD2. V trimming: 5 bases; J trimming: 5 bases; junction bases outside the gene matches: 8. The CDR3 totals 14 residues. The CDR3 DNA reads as TGTGCCAGCAGTGTCACTAGCGGAGCCCACGAGCAGTACTTC. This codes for CASSVTSGAHEQYF.

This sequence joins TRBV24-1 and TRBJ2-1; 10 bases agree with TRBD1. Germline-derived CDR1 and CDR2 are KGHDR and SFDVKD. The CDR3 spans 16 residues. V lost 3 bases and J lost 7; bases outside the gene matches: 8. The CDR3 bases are TGTGCCACCAGTGATCCCCGGGACAGGGGTAGTAATGAGCAGTTCTTC. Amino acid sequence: CATSDPRDRGSNEQFF.

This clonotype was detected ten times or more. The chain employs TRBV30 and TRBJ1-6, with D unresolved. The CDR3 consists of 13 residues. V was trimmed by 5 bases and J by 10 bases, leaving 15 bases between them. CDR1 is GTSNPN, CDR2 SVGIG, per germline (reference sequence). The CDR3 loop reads CAWGPHPGSPLHF. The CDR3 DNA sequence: TGTGCCTGGGGTCCCCACCCTGGGTCACCCCTCCACTTT.

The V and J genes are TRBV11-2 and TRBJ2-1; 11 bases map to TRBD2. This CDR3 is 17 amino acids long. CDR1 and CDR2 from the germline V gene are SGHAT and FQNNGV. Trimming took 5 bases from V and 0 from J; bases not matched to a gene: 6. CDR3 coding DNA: TGTGCCAGCAGCCACCATACTAGCGGGAGCTCCTACAATGAGCAGTTCTTC. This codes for CASSHHTSGSSYNEQFF.